The 18 T cell receptor beta chains listed next were all sequenced from one sample in a study of radiation and T cells in renal cell carcinoma. Documented treatment: 15 Gy SBRT to primary tumor, nephrectomy 4 weeks later. The method was immunoSEQ multiplex PCR; TCRdb's version includes in-frame clones alone and lacks a portion of them. The repertoire holds about 9,300 clones, with 63% as singletons. Source: tumor tissue, taken from a patient whose treatment included radiotherapy and nephrectomy. Source of these receptors: a woman between 45 and 65 years old with renal cell carcinoma.

The rearrangement joins TRBV5-5 to TRBJ2-1; D call uncertain. The CDR3 contains 13 residues. Deletions cut 1 base from V and 7 bases from J, with 9 bases between. Germline V lookup: CDR1 SGHKS, CDR2 YYEKEE (reference sequence). The CDR3 is CASSLMQVNEQFF. CDR3 coding DNA: TGTGCCAGCAGCTTGATGCAGGTAAATGAGCAGTTCTTC. The full variable domain, its missing parts supplied by reference TRBV5-5 and TRBJ2-1, is DAGVTQSPTHLIKTRGQQVTLRCSPISGHKSVSWYQQVLGQGPQFIFQYYEKEERGRGNFPDRFSARQFPNYSSELNVNALLLGDSALYLCASSLMQVNEQFFGPGTRLTVL.

The count of this clone is one. The chain links TRBV5-1 to TRBJ2-2; 8 bases line up with TRBD2. With V trimmed by 3 bases and J by 5 bases, 6 bases remained unmatched. The germline V gene has CDR1 SGHRS and CDR2 YFSETQ. CDR3 length: 15 residues. The CDR3 sequence is CASSSGTGGTGELFF. The CDR3 DNA is TGCGCCAGCAGCTCCGGGACGGGAGGGACCGGGGAGCTGTTTTTT.

The chain links TRBV6-1 to TRBJ2-2; either TRBD1 or TRBD2 may fit D (5 bases each). CDR1 MNHNS and CDR2 SASEGT come from the germline V gene. The CDR3 is made up of 19 amino acids. The V end lost 3 bases, the J end lost 6 bases, and 26 bases lay between the germline ends. As DNA, the CDR3 is TGTGCCAGCAGTGACCCTTCCGGGACGCGAGGGCGAGTTCCCGGGGAGCTGTTTTTT. As protein: CASSDPSGTRGRVPGELFF.

The rearrangement uses TRBV9 and TRBJ1-2; 7 bases line up with TRBD1. The CDR3 runs to 15 residues. Germline values: CDR1 SGDLS, CDR2 YYNGEE. The V segment lost 2 bases and the J segment 0 bases; nucleotides outside the gene matches: 4. CDR3 in amino acids: CASSVSGGTNYGYTF. In DNA, the CDR3 is TGTGCCAGCAGCGTGTCAGGGGGTACTAACTATGGCTACACCTTC.

The chain uses TRBV11-2 and TRBJ2-5, with 8 bases aligning to TRBD2. The V gene end was trimmed by 4 bases and the J gene end by 3 bases; junction bases not matched to a gene: 10. Germline CDR1 reads SGHAT; CDR2 reads FQNNGV. The CDR3 is 16 amino acids. CDR3 in amino acids: CASSSPPGGAKETQYF. The CDR3 DNA is TGTGCCAGCAGCTCTCCGCCGGGGGGGGCGAAAGAGACCCAGTACTTC. Filled out from reference TRBV11-2 and TRBJ2-5, the complete variable domain reads EAGVAQSPRYKIIEKRQSVAFWCNPISGHATLYWYQQILGQGPKLLIQFQNNGVVDDSQLPKDRFSAERLKGVDSTLKIQPAKLEDSAVYLCASSSPPGGAKETQYFGPGTRLLVL.

The rearrangement links TRBV25-1 to TRBJ2-2; a possible D gene is TRBD2 (6 bases). V lost 2 bases to trimming and J lost 1 base, with 11 bases between them. This CDR3 contains 16 residues. CDR1 MGHDK and CDR2 SYGVNS come from the germline V gene. CDR3 coding DNA: TGTGCCAGCAGTGAAAAATTTAGCGGGAACACCGGGGAGCTGTTTTTT. Protein product: CASSEKFSGNTGELFF.

This clone has just one count. The genes are TRBV5-1 and TRBJ1-4; D is undetermined. Germline assignment: CDR1 SGHRS and CDR2 YFSETQ. The CDR3 has 16 amino acids. The V gene lost 4 bases and the J gene lost 8 bases, with 21 bases spanning the gap. The CDR3 region has the DNA TGCGCCAGCAGCGCGGGGTTGGGATTTGAAGGCGAAAAACTGTTTTTT. Translated: CASSAGLGFEGEKLFF.

The chain combines TRBV5-1 with TRBJ2-3; perhaps TRBD2 as D (5 bases). Germline V CDR1 and CDR2: SGHRS, YFSETQ. Between the trimmed V and J ends, which lost 0 bases and 0 bases, there was a span of 8 bases. The CDR3 consists of 15 residues. CDR3 in amino acids: CASSLGLPSTDTQYF. The CDR3 bases are TGCGCCAGCAGCTTGGGACTACCTAGCACAGATACGCAGTATTTT.

The rearrangement links TRBV9 to TRBJ1-2, with 9 bases matching TRBD1. CDR3 size: 15 residues. Per the germline V gene, CDR1 is SGDLS and CDR2 is YYNGEE. V was clipped by 3 bases and J by 2 bases; unmatched bases: 5. CDR3 in DNA: TGTGCCAGCAGCGCTCGACAGGGGGTAAACTATGGCTACACCTTC. It specifies CASSARQGVNYGYTF. Full variable domain (remainder filled in from reference TRBV9 and TRBJ1-2): DSGVTQTPKHLITATGQRVTLRCSPRSGDLSVYWYQQSLDQGLQFLIQYYNGEERAKGNILERFSAQQFPDLHSELNLSSLELGDSALYFCASSARQGVNYGYTFGSGTRLTVV.

This clone was observed a few times. This chain joins TRBV27 and TRBJ2-5; D is ambiguous. The CDR3 length is 13 residues. Germline-derived CDR1 and CDR2 are MNHEY and SMNVEV (reference sequence). The V end lost 0 bases, the J end lost 5 bases, and 7 bases lay between the germline ends. The CDR3 coding sequence is TGTGCCAGCAGTTTATCAGGGATCGAGACCCAGTACTTC. Translating it yields CASSLSGIETQYF.

The rearrangement uses TRBV7-3 and TRBJ1-3; possibly TRBD1 for D (5 bases). Germline CDR1 SGHTA, CDR2 FQGTGA. CDR3 length equals 14 residues. The V gene lost 5 bases and the J gene lost 3 bases, with 11 bases spanning the gap. The CDR3 is CASSPSRGGNTIYF. The CDR3 DNA reads as TGTGCCAGCAGCCCCTCTAGGGGTGGAAACACCATATATTTT.

This clone has only a few counts. Additional DNA sequences in this sample encode the identical CDR3. The rearrangement uses TRBV19 and TRBJ1-2, with TRBD1 matching over 9 bases. The V gene's germline CDR1 is LNHDA and CDR2 SQIVND (reference sequence). The V gene end was trimmed by 4 bases and the J gene end by 6 bases; junction bases not matched to a gene: 3. The CDR3 extends over 13 amino acids. As DNA, the CDR3 is TGTGCCAGTAGTACCACAGGGGGCGATGGCTACACCTTC. It yields the protein CASSTTGGDGYTF. The full variable domain, with the rest looked up from reference TRBV19 and TRBJ1-2, is DGGITQSPKYLFRKEGQNVTLSCEQNLNHDAMYWYRQDPGQGLRLIYYSQIVNDFQKGDIAEGYSVSREKKESFPLTVTSAQKNPTAFYLCASSTTGGDGYTFGSGTRLTVV.

The chain employs TRBV6-5 and TRBJ1-5; unclear D gene. The length of the CDR3 is 13 residues. Germline CDR1 reads MNHEY; CDR2 reads SVGAGI. Trimming stripped 6 bases from V and 5 bases from J, with 11 bases between. The CDR3: CASSRTSHQPQHF. The CDR3 DNA reads TGTGCCAGCAGCCGGACCTCTCATCAGCCCCAGCATTTT.

This clone has only a few counts. This sequence joins TRBV10-3 and TRBJ2-3; no reliable D call. The CDR3 consists of 15 residues. V lost 4 bases and J 0 bases, leaving 11 bases between the germline ends. Looked up from germline, CDR1 is ENHRY and CDR2 is SYGVKD. The CDR3 sequence: CAISGGSPSTDTQYF. In nucleotides, the CDR3 is TGTGCCATCAGTGGTGGCAGCCCTAGCACAGATACGCAGTATTTT.

This clone has just one count. V is TRBV9 and J is TRBJ1-1; D call uncertain. This CDR3 contains 15 residues. V gave up 3 bases and J gave up 4 bases, with 16 bases separating them. Germline V gene data show CDR1 as SGDLS and CDR2 as YYNGEE. The DNA for the CDR3 is TGTGCCAGCAGCGCCCCGTTTGGTCTGGGCACTGAAGCTTTCTTT. Protein: CASSAPFGLGTEAFF.

V usage is TRBV5-8 and J usage is TRBJ2-3, with a tentative D call TRBD1 (6 bases). Per germline, CDR1 SGHTS and CDR2 YDEGEE. With 4 bases removed from V and 3 bases from J, the gap between germline ends came to 18 bases. The CDR3 covers 16 residues. The CDR3 is CASSLGGPGETDTQYF. The CDR3 DNA follows: TGTGCCAGCAGCCTTGGGGGCCCAGGGGAGACAGATACGCAGTATTTT.

V gene TRBV11-3 combines with J gene TRBJ2-1, with TRBD2 matching over 9 bases. Germline loops: CDR1 SGHNT, CDR2 YENEEA. V shed 5 bases and J 5 bases; nucleotides not matched to a gene: 7. This CDR3 comprises 15 residues. In nucleotides, the CDR3 is TGTGCCAGCAGCCATTTAGCGGGGGCTAACAATGAGCAGTTCTTC. It yields the protein CASSHLAGANNEQFF.

The table lists this clone with a count of one. This rearrangement joins TRBV11-2 to TRBJ2-3; D is perhaps TRBD2 (5 bases). This CDR3 spans 18 amino acids. Germline-derived CDR1 and CDR2 are SGHAT and FQNNGV. V gave up 8 bases and J gave up 1 base, with 25 bases separating them. The DNA for the CDR3 is TGTGCCAGCGGACTTGCAAGAGAGGCGGACTTCGGCACAGATACGCAGTATTTT. It codes for CASGLAREADFGTDTQYF.